This paragraph reports one T cell receptor (beta chain). The PCR used 60 Vbeta and 13 Jbeta primers. Profiling relied on immunoSEQ multiplex PCR, and the TCRdb table lists in-frame clones only, not all of them. The sample yields 150,000 to 200,000 clones, roughly 82% seen once. This sample is drawn from a study of cytomegalovirus exposure and HLA in healthy donors. The sequenced sample was PBMCs. This clonotype originated in a woman aged 45-59 years in good health and CMV-seropositive.

The CDR3: CASSLARTGQNEKLFF. The CDR3 nucleotides are TGTGCCAGCAGCTTGGCCCGAACTGGACAGAATGAAAAACTGTTTTTT. The chain has TRBV5-6 and TRBJ1-4, with D maybe TRBD1 (6 bases). Between the trimmed V and J ends, which lost 0 bases and 5 bases, there was a span of 14 bases. Germline CDR1 and CDR2: SGHDT and YYEEEE. This CDR3 spans 16 amino acids. The variable domain in full, completed from reference TRBV5-6 and TRBJ1-4, reads DAGVTQSPTHLIKTRGQQVTLRCSPKSGHDTVSWYQQALGQGPQFIFQYYEEEERQRGNFPDRFSGHQFPNYSSELNVNALLLGDSALYLCASSLARTGQNEKLFFGSGTQLSVL.